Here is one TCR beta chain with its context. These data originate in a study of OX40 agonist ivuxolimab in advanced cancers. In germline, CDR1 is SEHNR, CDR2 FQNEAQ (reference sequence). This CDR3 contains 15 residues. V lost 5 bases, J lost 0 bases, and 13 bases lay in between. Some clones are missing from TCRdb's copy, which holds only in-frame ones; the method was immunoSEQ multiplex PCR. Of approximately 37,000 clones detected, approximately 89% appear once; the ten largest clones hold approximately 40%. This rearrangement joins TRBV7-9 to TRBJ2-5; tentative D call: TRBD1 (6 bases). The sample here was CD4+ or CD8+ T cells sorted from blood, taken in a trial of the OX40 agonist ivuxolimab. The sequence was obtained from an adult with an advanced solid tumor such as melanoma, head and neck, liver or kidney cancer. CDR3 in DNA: TGTGCCAGCAGCCCTGACAGGAGTTACCAAGAGACCCAGTACTTC. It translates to CASSPDRSYQETQYF.